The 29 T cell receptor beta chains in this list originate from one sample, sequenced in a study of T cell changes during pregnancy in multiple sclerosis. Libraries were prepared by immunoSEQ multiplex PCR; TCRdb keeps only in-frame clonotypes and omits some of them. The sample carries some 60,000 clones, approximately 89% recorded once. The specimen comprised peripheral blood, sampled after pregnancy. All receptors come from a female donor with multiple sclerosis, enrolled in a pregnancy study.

The CDR3 nucleotides are TGCGCCAGCAGCCCGAGGGAGGGTGGTTTGGCAGCTTTCTTT. It encodes CASSPREGGLAAFF. J is TRBJ1-1 and V is TRBV4-1; D gene unclear. The CDR3 runs 14 residues. The germline V gene encodes CDR1 MGHRA and CDR2 YSYEKL. V lost 4 bases and J lost 10, with 19 bases in between.

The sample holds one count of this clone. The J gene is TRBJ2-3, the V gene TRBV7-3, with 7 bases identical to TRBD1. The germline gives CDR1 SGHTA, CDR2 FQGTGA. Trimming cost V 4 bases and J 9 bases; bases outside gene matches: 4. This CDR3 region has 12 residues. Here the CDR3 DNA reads TGTGCCAGCAGCTCTGTAGGGGGCACGCAGTATTTT. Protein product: CASSSVGGTQYF.

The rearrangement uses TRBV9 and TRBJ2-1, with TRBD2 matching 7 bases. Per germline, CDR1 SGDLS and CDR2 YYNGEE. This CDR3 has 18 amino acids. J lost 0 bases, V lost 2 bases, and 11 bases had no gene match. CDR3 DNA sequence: TGTGCCAGCAGCGTCGGGGGATGGCGGGGGTTCTCCTACAATGAGCAGTTCTTC. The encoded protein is CASSVGGWRGFSYNEQFF. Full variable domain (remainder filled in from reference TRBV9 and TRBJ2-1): DSGVTQTPKHLITATGQRVTLRCSPRSGDLSVYWYQQSLDQGLQFLIQYYNGEERAKGNILERFSAQQFPDLHSELNLSSLELGDSALYFCASSVGGWRGFSYNEQFFGPGTRLTVL.

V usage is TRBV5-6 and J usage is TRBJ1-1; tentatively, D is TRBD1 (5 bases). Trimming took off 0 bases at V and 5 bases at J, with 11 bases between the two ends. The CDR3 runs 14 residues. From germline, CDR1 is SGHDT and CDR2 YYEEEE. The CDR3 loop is CASSLVFRETEAFF. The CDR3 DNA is TGTGCCAGCAGCTTGGTGTTCAGGGAAACTGAAGCTTTCTTT.

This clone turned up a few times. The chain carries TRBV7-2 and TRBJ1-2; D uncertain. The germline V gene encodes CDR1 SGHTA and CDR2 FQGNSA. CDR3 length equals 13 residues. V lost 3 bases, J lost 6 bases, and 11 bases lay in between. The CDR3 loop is CASSFLATDGYTF. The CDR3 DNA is TGTGCCAGCAGCTTCCTAGCGACGGATGGCTACACCTTC.

CDR3 loop: CASTPGQFGYGYTF. CDR3 coding DNA: TGTGCCAGCACCCCGGGACAGTTTGGATATGGCTACACCTTC. This chain connects TRBV6-1 to TRBJ1-2; 7 bases are shared with TRBD1. The V gene end was trimmed by 7 bases and the J gene end by 5 bases; junction bases not matched to a gene: 10. The CDR3 sequence is 14 residues long. Germline values: CDR1 MNHNS, CDR2 SASEGT.

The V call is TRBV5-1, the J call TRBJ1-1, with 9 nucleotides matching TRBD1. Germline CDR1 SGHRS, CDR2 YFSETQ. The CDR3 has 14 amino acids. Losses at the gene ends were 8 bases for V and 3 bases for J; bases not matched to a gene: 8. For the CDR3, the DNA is TGCGCCAGTTACAGGGGGCTCCTGGACACTGAAGCTTTCTTT. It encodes CASYRGLLDTEAFF.

The CDR3 coding sequence is TGTGCCAGCAGTTTATCGGGGACTTGGGGCGGAGATACGCAGTATTTT. It codes for CASSLSGTWGGDTQYF. The chain uses TRBV27 and TRBJ2-3; perhaps TRBD2 as D (6 bases). CDR1 and CDR2 from the germline V gene are MNHEY and SMNVEV (reference sequence). The V end lost 0 bases, the J end lost 5 bases, and 15 bases lay between the germline ends. This CDR3 has 16 residues.

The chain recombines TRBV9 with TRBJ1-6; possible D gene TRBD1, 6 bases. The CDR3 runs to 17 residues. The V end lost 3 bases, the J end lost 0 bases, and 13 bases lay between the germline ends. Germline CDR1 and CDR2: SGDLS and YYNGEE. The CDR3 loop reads CASSDERGSSYNSPLHF. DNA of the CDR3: TGTGCCAGCAGCGACGAAAGGGGGAGCTCCTATAATTCACCCCTCCACTTT.

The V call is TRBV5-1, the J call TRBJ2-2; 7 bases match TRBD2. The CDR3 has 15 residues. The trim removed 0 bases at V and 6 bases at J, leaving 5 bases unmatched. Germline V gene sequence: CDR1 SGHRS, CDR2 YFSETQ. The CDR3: CASSLALAGPGELFF. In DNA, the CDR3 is TGCGCCAGCAGCTTGGCCTTAGCGGGCCCCGGGGAGCTGTTTTTT.

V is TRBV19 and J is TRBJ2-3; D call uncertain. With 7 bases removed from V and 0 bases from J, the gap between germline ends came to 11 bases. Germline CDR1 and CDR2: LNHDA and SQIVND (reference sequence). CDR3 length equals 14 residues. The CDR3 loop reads CASNAVSSTDTQYF. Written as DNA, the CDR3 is TGTGCCAGTAACGCGGTATCTAGCACAGATACGCAGTATTTT.

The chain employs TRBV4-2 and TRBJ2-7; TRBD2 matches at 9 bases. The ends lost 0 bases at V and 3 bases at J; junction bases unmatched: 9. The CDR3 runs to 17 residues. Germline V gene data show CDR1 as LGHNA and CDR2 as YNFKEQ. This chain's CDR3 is CASSQDQGSGGGYEQYF. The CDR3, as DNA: TGTGCCAGCAGCCAAGATCAAGGTAGCGGGGGTGGCTACGAGCAGTACTTC.

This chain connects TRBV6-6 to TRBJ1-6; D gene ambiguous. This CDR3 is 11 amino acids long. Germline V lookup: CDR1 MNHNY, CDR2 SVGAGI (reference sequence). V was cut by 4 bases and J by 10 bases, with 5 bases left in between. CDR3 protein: CASSSGSPLHF. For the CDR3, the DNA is TGTGCCAGCAGTTCGGGGTCACCCCTCCACTTT.

The CDR3 bases are TGTGCCAGCAGCTTTGGATTAAACAGTGGCTACACCTTC. Encoded protein: CASSFGLNSGYTF. This chain uses TRBV7-9 with TRBJ1-2; no clear D gene. CDR1 SEHNR and CDR2 FQNEAQ come from the germline V gene (reference sequence). V was cut by 3 bases and J by 7 bases, with 12 bases left in between. This CDR3 contains 13 residues.

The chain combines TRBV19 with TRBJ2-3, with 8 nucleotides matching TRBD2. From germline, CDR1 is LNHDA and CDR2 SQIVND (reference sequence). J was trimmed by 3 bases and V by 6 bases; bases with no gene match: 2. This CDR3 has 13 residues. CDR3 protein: CASSERGTDTQYF. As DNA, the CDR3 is TGTGCCAGTAGCGAGCGGGGGACAGATACGCAGTATTTT.

CDR3 in DNA: TGCAGCGTGCACGGACTAGACGGGGGCACAGATACGCAGTATTTT. Translating gives CSVHGLDGGTDTQYF. J is TRBJ2-3 and V is TRBV29-1, with 7 bases matching TRBD2. The CDR3 runs to 15 residues. Germline-derived CDR1 and CDR2 are SQVTM and ANQGSEA. With 6 bases clipped from V and 1 base from J, the junction kept 10 bases outside the gene matches.

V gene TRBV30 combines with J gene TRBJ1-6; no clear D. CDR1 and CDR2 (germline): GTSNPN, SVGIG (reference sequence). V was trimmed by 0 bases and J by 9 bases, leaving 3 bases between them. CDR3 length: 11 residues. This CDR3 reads CAWSVLSPLHF. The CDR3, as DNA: TGTGCCTGGAGTGTACTTTCACCCCTCCACTTT.

CDR3 DNA sequence: TGTGCCAGCTCACCAATGGACAGGGGGAATTCACCCCTCCACTTT. Translated: CASSPMDRGNSPLHF. The chain couples TRBV18 to TRBJ1-6; 10 bases are shared with TRBD1. Germline V CDR1 and CDR2: KGHSH, LQKENI. The CDR3 totals 15 residues. J gave up 7 bases and V 2 bases, and 2 bases lay outside the gene matches.

For the CDR3, the DNA is TGTGCCAGCAGCTTGGGGAGATACGAGCAGTACTTC. Translation: CASSLGRYEQYF. The V and J genes are TRBV5-6 and TRBJ2-7; D gene ambiguous. The CDR3 extends over 12 amino acids. In germline, CDR1 is SGHDT, CDR2 YYEEEE. V lost 0 bases to trimming and J lost 4 bases, with 5 bases between them.

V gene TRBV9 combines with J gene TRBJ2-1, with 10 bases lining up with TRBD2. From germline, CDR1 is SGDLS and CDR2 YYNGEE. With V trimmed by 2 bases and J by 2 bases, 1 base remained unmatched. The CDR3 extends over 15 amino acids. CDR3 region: CASSVSGGTYNEQFF. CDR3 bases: TGTGCCAGCAGCGTTAGCGGGGGGACCTACAATGAGCAGTTCTTC.

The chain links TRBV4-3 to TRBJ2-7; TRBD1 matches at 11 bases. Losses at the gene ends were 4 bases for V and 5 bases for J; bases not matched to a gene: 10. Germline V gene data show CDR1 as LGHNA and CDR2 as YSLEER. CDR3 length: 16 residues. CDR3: CASSLSGQGANHEQYF. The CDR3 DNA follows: TGCGCCAGCAGCCTATCAGGACAGGGGGCGAATCACGAGCAGTACTTC.

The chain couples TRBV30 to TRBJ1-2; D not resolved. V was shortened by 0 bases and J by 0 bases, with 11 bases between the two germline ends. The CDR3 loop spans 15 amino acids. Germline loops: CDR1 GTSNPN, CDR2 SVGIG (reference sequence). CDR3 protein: CAWSVFRGPNYGYTF. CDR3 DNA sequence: TGTGCCTGGAGTGTATTCCGCGGCCCTAACTATGGCTACACCTTC.

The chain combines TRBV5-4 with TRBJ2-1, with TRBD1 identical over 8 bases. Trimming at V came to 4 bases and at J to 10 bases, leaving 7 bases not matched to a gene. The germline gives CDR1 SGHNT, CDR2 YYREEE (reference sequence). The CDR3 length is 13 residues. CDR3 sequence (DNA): TGTGCCAGCAGCCTCACCCCAGGGGGCGAGCAGTTCTTC. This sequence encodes CASSLTPGGEQFF.

CDR3 in amino acids: CASSRGQGHNSPLHF. In DNA form, the CDR3 reads TGTGCCAGCAGCCGAGGACAGGGCCATAATTCACCCCTCCACTTT. This chain connects TRBV4-2 to TRBJ1-6; TRBD1 agrees at 8 bases. V was clipped by 4 bases and J by 5 bases; unmatched bases: 4. The CDR3 spans 15 residues. CDR1 and CDR2 (germline): LGHNA, YNFKEQ.

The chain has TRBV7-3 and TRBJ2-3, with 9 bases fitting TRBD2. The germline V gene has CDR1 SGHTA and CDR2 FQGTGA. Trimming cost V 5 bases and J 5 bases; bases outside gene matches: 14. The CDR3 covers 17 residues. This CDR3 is CASSPGFSGGKGDTQYF. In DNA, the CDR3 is TGTGCCAGCAGCCCAGGGTTTAGCGGGGGAAAGGGAGATACGCAGTATTTT.

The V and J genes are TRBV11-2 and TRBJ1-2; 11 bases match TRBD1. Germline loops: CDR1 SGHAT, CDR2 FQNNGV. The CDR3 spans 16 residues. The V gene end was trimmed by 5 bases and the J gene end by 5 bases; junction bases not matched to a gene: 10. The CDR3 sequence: CASSPGQGAVWYGYTF. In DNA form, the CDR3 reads TGTGCCAGCAGCCCAGGACAGGGGGCTGTTTGGTATGGCTACACCTTC. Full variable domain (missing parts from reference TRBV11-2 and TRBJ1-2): EAGVAQSPRYKIIEKRQSVAFWCNPISGHATLYWYQQILGQGPKLLIQFQNNGVVDDSQLPKDRFSAERLKGVDSTLKIQPAKLEDSAVYLCASSPGQGAVWYGYTFGSGTRLTVV.

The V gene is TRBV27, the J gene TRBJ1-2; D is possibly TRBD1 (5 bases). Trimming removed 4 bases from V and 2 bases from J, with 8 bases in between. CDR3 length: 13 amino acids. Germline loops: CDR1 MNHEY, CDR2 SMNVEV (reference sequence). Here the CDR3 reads CASSWGSNYGYTF. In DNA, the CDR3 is TGTGCCAGCAGTTGGGGCAGCAACTATGGCTACACCTTC.

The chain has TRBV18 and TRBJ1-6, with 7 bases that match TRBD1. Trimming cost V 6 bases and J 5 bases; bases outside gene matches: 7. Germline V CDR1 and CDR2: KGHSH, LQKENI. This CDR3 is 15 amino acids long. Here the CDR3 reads CASSLGTADNSPLHF. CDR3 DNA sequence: TGTGCCAGCTCCCTAGGGACAGCTGATAATTCACCCCTCCACTTT.

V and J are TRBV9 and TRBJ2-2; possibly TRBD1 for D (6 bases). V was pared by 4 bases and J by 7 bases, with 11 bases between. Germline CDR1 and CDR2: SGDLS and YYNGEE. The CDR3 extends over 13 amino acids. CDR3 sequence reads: CASSQGLGGELFF. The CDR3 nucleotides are TGTGCCAGCAGCCAGGGGTTAGGCGGGGAGCTGTTTTTT.